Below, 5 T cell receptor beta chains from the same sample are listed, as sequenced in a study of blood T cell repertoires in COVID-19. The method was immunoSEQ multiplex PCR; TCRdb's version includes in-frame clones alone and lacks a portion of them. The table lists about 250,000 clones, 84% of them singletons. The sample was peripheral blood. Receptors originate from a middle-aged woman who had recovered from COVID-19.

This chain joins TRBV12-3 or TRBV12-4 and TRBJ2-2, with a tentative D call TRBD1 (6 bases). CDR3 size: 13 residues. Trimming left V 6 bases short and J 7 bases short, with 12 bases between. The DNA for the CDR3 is TGTGCCAGCAGACCCACAGGGAACGGGGAGCTGTTTTTT. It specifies CASRPTGNGELFF.

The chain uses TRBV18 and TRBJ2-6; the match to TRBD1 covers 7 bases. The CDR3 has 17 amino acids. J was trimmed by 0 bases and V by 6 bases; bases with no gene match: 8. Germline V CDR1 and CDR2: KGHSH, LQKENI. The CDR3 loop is CASSSDRESSGANVLTF. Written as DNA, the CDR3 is TGTGCCAGCTCTAGCGACAGGGAAAGCTCTGGGGCCAACGTCCTGACTTTC.

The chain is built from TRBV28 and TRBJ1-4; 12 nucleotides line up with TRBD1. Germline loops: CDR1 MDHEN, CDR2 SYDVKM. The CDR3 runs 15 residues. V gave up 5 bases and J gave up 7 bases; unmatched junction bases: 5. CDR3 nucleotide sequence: TGTGCCAGCAGTCCGGGACAGGGGGCGGGTGAAAAACTGTTTTTT. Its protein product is CASSPGQGAGEKLFF.

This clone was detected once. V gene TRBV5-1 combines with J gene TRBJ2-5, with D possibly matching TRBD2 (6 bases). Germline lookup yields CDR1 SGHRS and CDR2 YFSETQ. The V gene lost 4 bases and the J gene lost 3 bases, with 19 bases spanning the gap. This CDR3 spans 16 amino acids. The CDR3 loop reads CASSLGVGGLKETQYF. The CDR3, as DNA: TGCGCCAGCAGCCTGGGCGTTGGAGGGTTGAAAGAGACCCAGTACTTC.

This chain's CDR3 is CASSLVGGSGANVLTF. The CDR3 nucleotides read TGTGCCAGCAGTTTAGTAGGGGGCTCTGGGGCCAACGTCCTGACTTTC. The rearrangement uses TRBV28 and TRBJ2-6; maybe TRBD1 (6 bases). The CDR3 consists of 16 residues. Trimming stripped 2 bases from V and 0 bases from J, with 8 bases between. CDR1 and CDR2 (germline): MDHEN, SYDVKM. Full variable domain (rest looked up from reference TRBV28 and TRBJ2-6): DVKVTQSSRYLVKRTGEKVFLECVQDMDHENMFWYRQDPGLGLRLIYFSYDVKMKEKGDIPEGYSVSREKKERFSLILESASTNQTSMYLCASSLVGGSGANVLTFGAGSRLTVL.